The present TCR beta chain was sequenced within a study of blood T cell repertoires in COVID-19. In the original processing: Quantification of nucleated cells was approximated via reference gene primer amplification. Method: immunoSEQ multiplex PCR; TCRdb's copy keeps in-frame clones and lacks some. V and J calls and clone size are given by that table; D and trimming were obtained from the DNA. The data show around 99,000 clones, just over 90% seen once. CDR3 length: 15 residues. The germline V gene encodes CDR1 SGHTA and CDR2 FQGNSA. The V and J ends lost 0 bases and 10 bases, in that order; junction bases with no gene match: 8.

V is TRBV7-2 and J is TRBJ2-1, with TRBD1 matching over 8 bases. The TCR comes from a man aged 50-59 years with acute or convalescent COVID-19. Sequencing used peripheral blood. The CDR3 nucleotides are TGTGCCAGCAGCTTAGCGTTACAGGGGGGCCGCGAGCAGTTCTTC. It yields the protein CASSLALQGGREQFF.